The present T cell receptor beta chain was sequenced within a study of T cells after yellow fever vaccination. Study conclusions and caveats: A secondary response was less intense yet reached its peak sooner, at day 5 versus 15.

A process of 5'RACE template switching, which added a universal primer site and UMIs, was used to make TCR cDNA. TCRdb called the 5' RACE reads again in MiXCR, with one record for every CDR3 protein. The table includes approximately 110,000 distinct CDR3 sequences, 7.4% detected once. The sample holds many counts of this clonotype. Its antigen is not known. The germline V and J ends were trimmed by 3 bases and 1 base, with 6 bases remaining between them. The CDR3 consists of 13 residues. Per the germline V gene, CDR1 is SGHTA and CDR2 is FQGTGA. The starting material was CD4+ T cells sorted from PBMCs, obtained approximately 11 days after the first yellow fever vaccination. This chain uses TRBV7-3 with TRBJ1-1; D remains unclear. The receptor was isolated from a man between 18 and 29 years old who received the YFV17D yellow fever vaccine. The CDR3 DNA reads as TGTGCCAGCAGCTTCGGCCGGAACACTGAAGCTTTCTTT. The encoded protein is CASSFGRNTEAFF.